Listed here is a single T cell receptor beta chain. This clone has only a few counts. The clone's antigen remains unknown. No much larger clone is present one base from it, and per-base qualities are unavailable. The sample comes from a study of blood T cell repertoires in COVID-19 (TCRdb year 2020). Background on the whole study: The collaborator samples originated in the United States, Italy and Spain and spanned the acute and convalescent phases of COVID-19. The prospective study material was composed of cDNA or gDNA derived from T cells, B-cell-depleted T cells, or PBMCs. Subjects who had been exposed to COVID-19, were actively infected with it, or had recovered from it provided the deeply sampled blood TCRbeta repertoires that made up the dataset. The repertoires were released in a freely available public database meant as a resource for research on the immune response to SARS-CoV-2. Samples were obtained from the ongoing ImmuneRACE study (first 160 participants) and from 1,200 or so subjects provided by 6 global collaborators. A de-identified subject ID, COVID-19 status, age in years and sex were almost always included in the sample metadata. Where available, HLA class I and class II types were obtained from metadata supplied by the sample provider rather than from assay-based typing.

The study at large found these results: The amount of clinical and demographic metadata varied by source and participant and was provided uncurated.

The germline V gene (reference sequence) supplies CDR1 LNHDA and CDR2 SQIVND. The junction shows trimming of 3 bases on V and 4 bases on J, plus 12 bases between the germline ends. Measured from the cysteine to the phenylalanine, the CDR3 is 14 residues long. Solely the CDR3 DNA is kept, with 42 bases framed from the first base. Whole blood was collected in K2EDTA tubes by collaborating institutions according to the institutions' own protocols. For TCRbeta analysis, collaborator samples were shipped as frozen whole blood, as isolated PBMCs, or as DNA extracted from either sample type. TCRbeta CDR3 regions were amplified from genomic DNA using the immunoSEQ Assay, a bias-controlled multiplex PCR. In the paper's pipeline: Within the assay, amplification of reference gene primers was used to estimate how many nucleated cells each sample contained. Sequence reads were collapsed and filtered to measure the absolute abundance of every unique TCRbeta CDR3 rearrangement. For each sample, productive Simpson clonality was calculated as the square root of Simpson's diversity index over productive rearrangements. TCRdb's version of the immuneACCESS table is confined to in-frame rearrangements and falls short of the full clone set. An unresolved V gene accounts for under half of the shortfall where checked; the remainder is of unknown origin. V, J and clone size are taken as reported in that table, and D and trimming were inferred from the DNA itself. The sample includes over 35,000 clones, with 79% observed a single time. Jointly, the top ten make up around 25% of the sample.

Recombination linked TRBV19 to TRBJ2-5, with a tentative D gene TRBD1 over 5 matching bases. The sample taken for sequencing was peripheral blood. The receptor was derived from a man between 65 and 79 years old with acute or convalescent COVID-19. The CDR3 amino acid sequence is: CASSMGRVGETQYF. The DNA sequence is given as TGTGCCAGTAGTATGGGCAGGGTAGGAGAGACCCAGTACTTC.